These 7 T cell receptor beta chains originate from one sample sequenced in a study of T-cell memory formation after mild COVID-19. Via MiXCR, TCRdb re-called the 5' RACE reads, giving one row per CDR3 protein. The table includes roughly 580,000 distinct CDR3 sequences, around 17% detected once. The sequenced material came from PBMCs or a T cell subset sorted from them (not recorded which). The receptors shown here come from an adult woman who had mild COVID-19 (a few samples of this study predate the infection). Cell type and time point are not known.

This clonotype showed up just a few times. In DNA form, the CDR3 reads TGTGCCAGCAGGTGGACAGGTTACAATGAGCAGTTCTTC. Translating it yields CASRWTGYNEQFF. V usage is TRBV6-1 and J usage is TRBJ2-1; 7 bases map to TRBD1. The CDR3 has 13 residues. Per germline, CDR1 MNHNS and CDR2 SASEGT. The V gene end was trimmed by 6 bases and the J gene end by 4 bases; junction bases not matched to a gene: 3.

This chain uses TRBV10-3 with TRBJ2-1; 7 positions match TRBD1. This CDR3 is 12 amino acids long. Trimming removed 5 bases from V and 6 bases from J; junction bases left unmatched: 1. The germline CDR1 and CDR2 sequences are ENHRY and SYGVKD. CDR3 sequence (DNA): TGTGCCATCAGTCCAGGGGGCAATGAGCAGTTCTTC. Amino acid sequence: CAISPGGNEQFF.

Only a few counts were recorded for this clonotype. The chain carries TRBV6-5 and TRBJ2-7, with 7 bases lining up with TRBD1. From germline, CDR1 is MNHEY and CDR2 SVGAGI. V trimming: 2 bases; J trimming: 6 bases; junction bases outside the gene matches: 13. The CDR3 totals 16 residues. The CDR3 sequence: CASSYDPGRGSVEQYF. Here the CDR3 DNA reads TGTGCCAGCAGTTACGACCCAGGCAGGGGGTCGGTCGAGCAGTACTTC.

The chain links TRBV7-9 to TRBJ1-6; TRBD1 is a possible D gene (5 bases). The CDR3 spans 15 residues. CDR1 and CDR2 from the germline V gene are SEHNR and FQNEAQ (reference sequence). Trimming removed 2 bases at V and 7 bases at J, with 12 bases between. CDR3 sequence: CASSLTGTANSPLHF. The CDR3 region has the DNA TGTGCCAGCAGCTTAACCGGGACGGCAAATTCACCCCTCCACTTT.

This clonotype has a handful of counts. The V call is TRBV4-1, the J call TRBJ2-7; the match to TRBD1 covers 11 bases. Germline CDR1 reads MGHRA; CDR2 reads YSYEKL. V trimming: 2 bases; J trimming: 2 bases; junction bases outside the gene matches: 11. The CDR3 is 18 residues long. The CDR3 region is CASSQTPRGGQGAYEQYF. CDR3 nucleotides: TGCGCCAGCAGCCAAACCCCTCGGGGGGGACAGGGGGCCTACGAGCAGTACTTC.

CDR3: CASRPTRGPYEQYF. Written as DNA, the CDR3 is TGTGCCAGCAGACCCACCCGGGGGCCCTACGAGCAGTACTTC. V usage is TRBV5-4 and J usage is TRBJ2-7, with D perhaps assigned TRBD1 or TRBD2 (6 bases each). V was shortened by 5 bases and J by 2 bases, with 14 bases between the two germline ends. The CDR3 sequence is 14 residues long. The germline CDR1 and CDR2 sequences are SGHNT and YYREEE (reference sequence).

The rearrangement joins TRBV30 to TRBJ1-6; D unclear. The CDR3 has 13 residues. Germline V gene data show CDR1 as GTSNPN and CDR2 as SVGIG (reference sequence). The V end lost 5 bases, the J end lost 4 bases, and 9 bases lay between the germline ends. The CDR3 sequence: CAWRREYNSPLHF. In nucleotides, the CDR3 is TGTGCCTGGCGACGCGAGTATAATTCACCCCTCCACTTT.